This T cell receptor (beta chain) is drawn from a study of blood T cells in healthy people across ages. This clonotype was seen ten or more times. Next came a second PCR, run for about 7 to 11 cycles, which used a sample-barcoded 5' primer along with a J-beta primer mix. TCRdb re-analysed the 5' RACE reads in MiXCR, keeping a single row per CDR3 protein. The sample has 1.5 million to 2 million distinct CDR3 sequences, roughly a third seen once. The CDR3 totals 16 residues. Germline CDR1 reads MGHRA; CDR2 reads YSYEKL. Between the trimmed V and J ends, which lost 3 bases and 0 bases, there was a span of 15 bases.

The sequence was obtained from a woman in her twenties or thirties in good health. Sequencing was done on a sample of blood. This chain connects TRBV4-1 to TRBJ2-7; D is ambiguous. The CDR3 nucleotides read TGCGCCAGCAGCCACAGAGAGGCAGGAAGCTCCTACGAGCAGTACTTC. Translated: CASSHREAGSSYEQYF.